This section outlines one T cell receptor (beta chain) sequence together with its context. The antigen remains unidentified. Assay execution proceeded at the deep level. Only in-frame clones appear in the TCRdb table, and some are missing; sequencing was by immunoSEQ multiplex PCR. The table records some 2.1 million clones, about 95% of them present only once. These data belong to a study of shared clonotypes between healthy human individuals. Study-level results: A limitation of the genetic and exposure-history diversity represented arose from few donors.

Naive CD8 populations comprised CD45RO-negative cells positively selected for CCR7, excluding terminally differentiated effector memory CD45RA+ cells. What was sequenced was naive CD8+ T cells sorted from blood. This TCR derives from a man aged 18-30 years in good health.

The CDR3 region has the DNA TGTGCCAGCAGCTTAGAATATTTGGGCAATGAGCAGTTCTTC. This codes for CASSLEYLGNEQFF. This sequence joins TRBV7-2 and TRBJ2-1; D gene unclear. V lost 1 base to trimming and J lost 6 bases, with 10 bases between them. This CDR3 contains 14 residues. CDR1 is SGHTA and CDR2 is FQGNSA in the germline V gene.